Listed below are T cell receptor beta chains from one sample, sequenced in a study of T cell responses to AZD1222 COVID-19 vaccine. Clones were read by immunoSEQ multiplex PCR, and TCRdb kept only the in-frame ones, dropping some. The sample includes 95,000 to 150,000 clones, approximately 86% of them seen just once. Here the sequenced sample was peripheral blood, taken on day 0 of AZD1222 vaccination. Every receptor here comes from an adult in good health. Both conserved end residues are part of each CDR3. D genes are given only for firm matches. A row's size may be missing; if present it is once, few, many or a size class.

-,TRBJ2-5,-,TRBV4-3,TGCGCCAGCAGCCAAGATCCGGAAGGGGGGTTACAAGAGACCCAGTACTTC,CASSQDPEGGLQETQYF
-,TRBJ1-5,-,TRBV6-2/TRBV6-3,TGTGCCAGCAGTCCAACTCATTGGGCAGGGGATCAGCCCCAGCATTTT,CASSPTHWAGDQPQHF
TRBD1,TRBJ1-3,-,TRBV6-5,TGTGCCAGCTTTTACGGACAGGGAAGTTACACCATATATTTT,CASFYGQGSYTIYF
-,TRBJ1-1,-,TRBV18,TGTGCCAGCTCACAACGGGACCTGGTGGGAGCTTTCTTT,CASSQRDLVGAFF
-,TRBJ1-1,once,TRBV6-5,TGTGCCAGCAGTTTGTCGGACGGGAACACTGAAGCTTTCTTT,CASSLSDGNTEAFF
TRBD2,TRBJ2-2,once,TRBV29-1,TGCAGCGTTGAAACTGCGGGGGGGCCCTCCGGGGAGCTGTTTTTT,CSVETAGGPSGELFF
TRBD1,TRBJ2-1,-,TRBV9,TGTGCCAGCAGCGTCCGGGACAGGGGCGTTTATGAGCAGTTCTTC,CASSVRDRGVYEQFF
-,TRBJ1-1,-,TRBV28,TGTGCCAGCGATTCGGAGGTGGGAACTGAAGCTTTCTTT,CASDSEVGTEAFF
TRBD1,TRBJ1-6,many,TRBV5-4,TGTGCCAGCAGCCAGGTAACAGGGGGAAGGTCTGGTTCACCCCTCCACTTT,CASSQVTGGRSGSPLHF
-,TRBJ1-2,-,TRBV12-1,TGTGCCAGCAGCTTCCCACAGGTTTTCGACCTGTATGGCTACACCTTC,CASSFPQVFDLYGYTF
-,TRBJ1-1,-,TRBV28,TGTGCCAGCAGTGAGCAACAGGGATGGAACACTGAAGCTTTCTTT,CASSEQQGWNTEAFF
-,TRBJ2-5,-,TRBV10-3,TGTGCCATCAGTGAGTCGATGGTACAGCAAGAGACCCAGTACTTC,CAISESMVQQETQYF
-,TRBJ1-3,few,TRBV7-2,TGTGCCAGCAGCTTAGGGACCGGGTCTGGAAACACCATATATTTT,CASSLGTGSGNTIYF
-,TRBJ2-7,-,TRBV4-3,TGCGCCAGCAGCCAAGTGGTAGGTGGCTACGAGCAGTACTTC,CASSQVVGGYEQYF
TRBD1,TRBJ1-2,-,TRBV12-3/TRBV12-4,TGTGCCACCTCACCGACAGGGAACTATGGCTACACCTTC,CATSPTGNYGYTF
-,TRBJ2-7,-,TRBV2,TGTGCCAGCAGAGGTGAATACGAGCAGTACTTC,CASRGEYEQYF
TRBD2,TRBJ2-1,-,TRBV7-8,TGTGCCAGCAGGAAACTAGCGGGGCGCTCGGGGGCCTACAATGAGCAGTTCTTC,CASRKLAGRSGAYNEQFF
-,TRBJ1-6,-,TRBV30,TGTGCCTGGAGTGGGGACCGCTATAATTCACCCCTCCACTTT,CAWSGDRYNSPLHF
-,TRBJ2-7,-,TRBV3-1/TRBV3-2,TGTGCCAGCAGCCAAGGTTTATTCCTTACCGAGCAGTACTTC,CASSQGLFLTEQYF
-,TRBJ2-6,-,TRBV7-9,TGTGCCAGCAGCTTCAGGTCAGTGTGCGGGGCCAACGTCCTGACTTTC,CASSFRSVCGANVLTF
-,TRBJ2-7,-,TRBV11-2,TGTGCCAGCAGCTACCGGGACTCAGCTCGTGAGCAGTACTTC,CASSYRDSAREQYF
-,TRBJ2-1,-,TRBV19,TGTGCCAGTAGTATACCATCGACAGGTTACAATGAGCAGTTCTTC,CASSIPSTGYNEQFF
-,TRBJ2-1,-,TRBV5-1,TGCGCCAGCAGCGCCCCGGGACGGCTTTACAATGAGCAGTTCTTC,CASSAPGRLYNEQFF